This passage covers 20 T cell receptor beta chains from one sample sequenced in a study of OX40 agonist ivuxolimab in advanced cancers. Method: immunoSEQ multiplex PCR; TCRdb's copy keeps in-frame clones and lacks some. The repertoire holds approximately 74,000 clones, approximately 92% seen once, with about 0.51% in the top ten. The sample consisted of CD4+ or CD8+ T cells sorted from blood, taken in a trial of the OX40 agonist ivuxolimab. The receptors were sampled from an adult with an advanced solid tumor such as melanoma, head and neck, liver or kidney cancer.

V usage is TRBV19 and J usage is TRBJ1-3, with 7 bases aligning to TRBD1. The CDR3 spans 17 residues. Looked up from germline, CDR1 is LNHDA and CDR2 is SQIVND (reference sequence). V was clipped by 3 bases and J by 0 bases; unmatched bases: 8. The CDR3 region has the DNA TGTGCCAGTAGTATTTCAACAGGGGCGAACTCTGGAAACACCATATATTTT. Amino acids: CASSISTGANSGNTIYF.

CDR3 nucleotides: TGCGCCAGCAGCTTAGATGCAGGCGGGGGCAAAAACATTCAGTACTTC. Translation gives CASSLDAGGGKNIQYF. This rearrangement joins TRBV5-1 to TRBJ2-4, with 7 bases aligning to TRBD2. The junction had 8 bases not matched to a gene; V was cut back by 2 bases and J by 3 bases. CDR1 SGHRS and CDR2 YFSETQ come from the germline V gene. This CDR3 is built from 16 residues.

The chain couples TRBV28 to TRBJ1-2, with 7 bases aligning to TRBD1. The J segment lost 4 bases and the V segment lost 4 bases, leaving 12 bases of the junction unmatched. The CDR3 consists of 16 residues. CDR1 MDHEN and CDR2 SYDVKM come from the germline V gene. This CDR3 is CASSSKTGNGVYGYTF. The DNA for the CDR3 is TGTGCCAGCAGTTCAAAGACAGGGAATGGCGTCTATGGCTACACCTTC.

On this clone itself: An end of the junction differs from the germline gene, which may be a read error. The V call is TRBV10-2, the J call TRBJ1-6, with TRBD1 identical over 9 bases. This CDR3 has 14 residues. CDR1 is WSHSY, CDR2 SAAADI, per germline. DNA for the CDR3: TGCGCCAGCAGTCCGGGACAGGGTAATTTACCCCTCCACTTT. Amino acid sequence: CASSPGQGNLPLHF.

The chain recombines TRBV18 with TRBJ2-2; the match to TRBD1 covers 9 bases. The CDR3 length is 15 residues. Germline lookup yields CDR1 KGHSH and CDR2 LQKENI. The junction had 9 bases not matched to a gene; V was cut back by 6 bases and J by 7 bases. CDR3 amino acids: CASSSTGGAGGELFF. As DNA, the CDR3 is TGTGCCAGCTCGAGTACAGGGGGCGCGGGCGGGGAGCTGTTTTTT.

The CDR3 protein is CASSEVQGGIGTQYF. CDR3 nucleotides: TGTGCCAGCAGTGAAGTCCAAGGGGGAATCGGGACCCAGTACTTC. V usage is TRBV6-1 and J usage is TRBJ2-5; tentatively, D is TRBD1 (6 bases). Germline lookup yields CDR1 MNHNS and CDR2 SASEGT. Deletions cut 1 base from V and 7 bases from J, with 16 bases between. The CDR3 has 15 residues.

The V call is TRBV7-3, the J call TRBJ2-1, with D possibly matching TRBD1 (6 bases). The CDR3 is made up of 12 amino acids. Germline CDR1 reads SGHTA; CDR2 reads FQGTGA. Trimming took off 5 bases at V and 9 bases at J, with 11 bases between the two ends. This chain's CDR3 is CASSARGSEQFF. The CDR3 DNA follows: TGTGCCAGCAGCGCTAGGGGGAGTGAGCAGTTCTTC.

This clone showed up just once. This sequence joins TRBV30 and TRBJ2-7; possibly TRBD1 or TRBD2 for D (5 bases each). V gave up 1 base and J gave up 5 bases, with 6 bases separating them. This CDR3 has 11 residues. In germline, CDR1 is GTSNPN, CDR2 SVGIG (reference sequence). The CDR3 loop reads CAWSGGDEQYF. DNA of the CDR3: TGTGCCTGGAGTGGAGGGGACGAGCAGTACTTC.

The rearrangement links TRBV16 to TRBJ1-1; the match to TRBD1 covers 8 bases. This CDR3 comprises 14 residues. The trim removed 5 bases at V and 4 bases at J, leaving 6 bases unmatched. The germline CDR1 and CDR2 sequences are KGHSY and FQNENV. Written as DNA, the CDR3 is TGTGCCAGCAGCGGGGATACAGGGGGCACTGAAGCTTTCTTT. It is translated as CASSGDTGGTEAFF.

The chain employs TRBV6-1 and TRBJ2-5, with 7 bases identical to TRBD1. This CDR3 contains 13 residues. Germline-derived CDR1 and CDR2 are MNHNS and SASEGT. Trimming removed 5 bases from V and 5 bases from J; junction bases left unmatched: 5. The CDR3 region is CASSRQGTETQYF. Here the CDR3 DNA reads TGTGCCAGCAGTCGACAGGGTACGGAGACCCAGTACTTC.

The chain uses TRBV29-1 and TRBJ2-7; D possibly matches TRBD1 or TRBD2 (5 bases each). Trimming left V 3 bases short and J 8 bases short, with 14 bases between. CDR1 and CDR2 (germline): SQVTM, ANQGSEA. CDR3 size: 12 residues. CDR3 nucleotide sequence: TGCAGCGTTGAGTCCGGGACCTCTAAGCAGTACTTC. Encoded protein: CSVESGTSKQYF.

The rearrangement joins TRBV2 to TRBJ2-7, with D possibly being TRBD1 or TRBD2 (5 bases each). V shed 7 bases and J shed 3 bases, with 19 bases lying between them. From germline, CDR1 is SNHLY and CDR2 FYNNEI. The CDR3 spans 15 residues. For the CDR3, the DNA is TGTGCCAGCACCGACCGGGGCACCTCAAACTACGAGCAGTACTTC. Residues: CASTDRGTSNYEQYF.

Details on this clone: The junction departs from the called germline gene at one end, perhaps through a read error. The CDR3 sequence: CASSVGQGAPSNQPQHF. The CDR3 coding sequence is TGTGCTAGCAGCGTCGGACAGGGGGCCCCTAGCAATCAGCCCCAGCATTTT. The J gene is TRBJ1-5, the V gene TRBV7-7; TRBD1 agrees at 11 bases. Looked up from germline, CDR1 is SSHAT and CDR2 is FNYEAQ (reference sequence). This CDR3 contains 17 residues.

This rearrangement joins TRBV4-2 to TRBJ2-5; 8 bases are shared with TRBD1. CDR1 LGHNA and CDR2 YNFKEQ come from the germline V gene. The CDR3 consists of 18 residues. With V trimmed by 0 bases and J by 4 bases, 13 bases remained unmatched. CDR3 in amino acids: CASSQDPSLRGRRETQYF. The DNA of the CDR3 is TGTGCCAGCAGCCAAGATCCATCCCTCAGGGGGCGCAGAGAGACCCAGTACTTC.

As regards this clone: Within the sample, other DNA sequences also encode this same CDR3. J is TRBJ2-7 and V is TRBV29-1; possible D gene TRBD2, 6 bases. This CDR3 spans 12 amino acids. The ends were cut back, 1 base at V and 5 bases at J, with 9 bases in the middle. From germline, CDR1 is SQVTM and CDR2 ANQGSEA. The CDR3 DNA reads TGCAGCGTTGAAGGTGGAGGGGACGAGCAGTACTTC. It specifies CSVEGGGDEQYF.

The rearrangement links TRBV5-1 to TRBJ1-6; unclear D gene. The CDR3 is 16 residues long. V shed 4 bases and J shed 0 bases, with 11 bases lying between them. Germline V CDR1 and CDR2: SGHRS, YFSETQ. CDR3: CASSQGGSSYNSPLHF. The CDR3 nucleotides are TGCGCCAGCAGCCAAGGCGGGAGCTCCTATAATTCACCCCTCCACTTT. The complete variable domain, with remaining parts taken from reference TRBV5-1 and TRBJ1-6, reads KAGVTQTPRYLIKTRGQQVTLSCSPISGHRSVSWYQQTPGQGLQFLFEYFSETQRNKGNFPGRFSGRQFSNSRSEMNVSTLELGDSALYLCASSQGGSSYNSPLHFGNGTRLTVT.

This clone is medium-sized within its sample. This sequence joins TRBV2 and TRBJ1-2; D remains unclear. Germline V lookup: CDR1 SNHLY, CDR2 FYNNEI. V was cut by 4 bases and J by 4 bases, with 13 bases left in between. There are 14 residues in the CDR3. CDR3 sequence reads: CASSGRASSYGYTF. CDR3 nucleotide sequence: TGTGCCAGCAGTGGAAGGGCTTCTAGCTATGGCTACACCTTC.

CDR3 in amino acids: CASSQDLRSQETQYF. The CDR3 DNA sequence: TGTGCCAGCAGCCAAGATCTAAGGAGCCAAGAGACCCAGTACTTC. The chain joins TRBV4-2 to TRBJ2-5; D ambiguous. Germline V lookup: CDR1 LGHNA, CDR2 YNFKEQ. V lost 0 bases and J lost 1, with 9 bases in between. This CDR3 has 15 amino acids.

This clone was seen more than once but under ten times. The chain couples TRBV7-2 to TRBJ2-7, with no clear D. Germline V gene sequence: CDR1 SGHTA, CDR2 FQGNSA. This CDR3 is built from 12 residues. V was cut by 5 bases and J by 4 bases, with 9 bases left in between. This CDR3 is CASSLGRYEQYF. The CDR3 nucleotides are TGTGCCAGCAGCCTTGGGCGATACGAGCAGTACTTC.

The V call is TRBV5-6, the J call TRBJ1-3; 8 nucleotides align to TRBD1. The CDR3 is made up of 16 amino acids. With 6 bases clipped from V and 0 bases from J, the junction kept 8 bases outside the gene matches. The germline V gene has CDR1 SGHDT and CDR2 YYEEEE. CDR3 sequence reads: CASMLRGPLSGNTIYF. Written as DNA, the CDR3 is TGTGCCAGCATGCTCAGGGGGCCGCTCTCTGGAAACACCATATATTTT. The whole variable domain, filled in from reference TRBV5-6 and TRBJ1-3, reads DAGVTQSPTHLIKTRGQQVTLRCSPKSGHDTVSWYQQALGQGPQFIFQYYEEEERQRGNFPDRFSGHQFPNYSSELNVNALLLGDSALYLCASMLRGPLSGNTIYFGEGSWLTVV.